A selection of T cell receptor beta chains follows, all from one sample in a study of shared clonotypes between healthy human individuals. The repertoire was sequenced with immunoSEQ multiplex PCR; TCRdb's copy has only in-frame clones and lacks some. This table holds 2 million to 2.5 million clones, approximately 93% found once. The sequenced sample was naive CD4+ T cells from PBMCs. The receptors originated from a man in his late teens or twenties in good health. Some clones in this sample may be carry-over from other donors' samples. The CDR3 runs from the conserved cysteine through the conserved F or W. The order of the fields is CDR3 DNA, CDR3 protein, D gene, J gene, clone size, V gene. A D gene is named only where the DNA matches it firmly. Expanded clones are given a class, and other clones once, few, many or no size at all.

TGTGCCAGCAGCTTAGTAGGGTTTGGTGGCTACACCTTC	CASSLVGFGGYTF	NA	TRBJ1-2	NA	TRBV7-9
TGTGCCAGCTCACCCCACATTGACCAACAGGGGATCGCTGAAGCTTTCTTT	CASSPHIDQQGIAEAFF	TRBD1	TRBJ1-1	NA	TRBV18
TGTGCCAGCGGGTTTACAGCACTTTCCTACGAGCAGTACTTC	CASGFTALSYEQYF	NA	TRBJ2-7	NA	TRBV28
TGTGCCAGCAGTGACGCAGGTTGGAACAATGAGCAGTTCTTC	CASSDAGWNNEQFF	NA	TRBJ2-1	NA	TRBV7-9
TGTGCCAGCAGCCGACTGCTTGGCACAGATACGCAGTATTTT	CASSRLLGTDTQYF	NA	TRBJ2-3	NA	TRBV7-2
TGTGCCAGCAGCCACACCCGGACCCCTCGCGGCACCGGGGAGCTGTTTTTT	CASSHTRTPRGTGELFF	NA	TRBJ2-2	NA	TRBV28
TGTGCCAGCAGCTTAGGCCAGGTGAACGGGGAGCTGTTTTTT	CASSLGQVNGELFF	NA	TRBJ2-2	NA	TRBV7-9
TGTGCCAGCAGACCGGGGCTGACTAGCGGGATGGAGACCCAGTACTTC	CASRPGLTSGMETQYF	TRBD2	TRBJ2-5	NA	TRBV28
TGTGCCAGCAGCACACAGGGGCTGAAGAGCGAGCAGTACTTC	CASSTQGLKSEQYF	TRBD1	TRBJ2-7	NA	TRBV7-9
TGTGCCAGCAAACAGGGGCTCTATGGCTACACCTTC	CASKQGLYGYTF	TRBD1	TRBJ1-2	NA	TRBV28
TGTGCCAGCAGCCCGCGACGGGACCGGAACACTGAAGCTTTCTTT	CASSPRRDRNTEAFF	NA	TRBJ1-1	NA	TRBV7-8
TGTGCCAGCAGTTTTGAAGGGAGAGGGCTAGCCTACGAGCAGTACTTC	CASSFEGRGLAYEQYF	NA	TRBJ2-7	NA	TRBV28
TGCGCCAGCAGCCAAGACGGGCGAAAACCGAACACTGAAGCTTTCTTT	CASSQDGRKPNTEAFF	NA	TRBJ1-1	NA	TRBV4-3
TGTGCCAGCAGCGCCGCGGGGACGAACACTGAAGCTTTCTTT	CASSAAGTNTEAFF	NA	TRBJ1-1	NA	TRBV7-2
TGTGCCAGCAGCGTAGCTGGGGCTGATTACTACAATGAGCAGTTCTTC	CASSVAGADYYNEQFF	NA	TRBJ2-1	NA	TRBV9
TGTGCCAGCAGCCGGGTAGGGCAGGGGGATAGCAATCAGCCCCAGCATTTT	CASSRVGQGDSNQPQHF	TRBD1	TRBJ1-5	once	TRBV5-6
TGTGCCAGCAGCCTTCAGGGACGCGGGAAACTGTTTTTT	CASSLQGRGKLFF	NA	TRBJ1-4	NA	TRBV7-9
TGTGCCAGCAGTGTGTCCGCACAGGGCCTGAACACTGAAGCTTTCTTT	CASSVSAQGLNTEAFF	NA	TRBJ1-1	few	TRBV2
TGCGCCAGCCGACTGATTGGACACCCAAGCAATCAGCCCCAGCATTTT	CASRLIGHPSNQPQHF	NA	TRBJ1-5	NA	TRBV23-1
TGTGCCAGCAGTTTACTGGCTAGCGGGCCGCGGGAGACCCAGTACTTC	CASSLLASGPRETQYF	TRBD2	TRBJ2-5	few	TRBV28
TGTGCCAGCAGTGCCACCGGGACTAGCGGTCACAATGAGCAGTTCTTC	CASSATGTSGHNEQFF	TRBD2	TRBJ2-1	NA	TRBV25-1
TGTGCCAGCAGTTTATCCGGGACAAAGGGCTACACCTTC	CASSLSGTKGYTF	NA	TRBJ1-2	NA	TRBV6-1
TGCGCCAGCAGCCAAAGGCACCTGGAGACCCAGTACTTC	CASSQRHLETQYF	NA	TRBJ2-5	NA	TRBV5-1
TGTGCCAGCAGCTTCCGTGGGGCAGATACGCAGTATTTT	CASSFRGADTQYF	NA	TRBJ2-3	NA	TRBV7-3
TGTGCCAGCAGTGTAACTAGCGGGAGTTACAATGAGCAGTTCTTC	CASSVTSGSYNEQFF	TRBD2	TRBJ2-1	NA	TRBV28
TGTGCCAGCAGCCCCGATGGGGGGGACACTGAAGCTTTCTTT	CASSPDGGDTEAFF	NA	TRBJ1-1	NA	TRBV7-2
TGTGCCAGCAGCCTACGGGGACAGACCACCGGGGAGCTGTTTTTT	CASSLRGQTTGELFF	TRBD1	TRBJ2-2	NA	TRBV7-3
TGTGCCAGCAGTGCCGGACGGACTGGAAACACCATATATTTT	CASSAGRTGNTIYF	NA	TRBJ1-3	NA	TRBV6-5
TGCGCCAGCAGCCAAGCGTTTTCCGACATGTCCAACGTCCTGACTTTC	CASSQAFSDMSNVLTF	NA	TRBJ2-6	NA	TRBV4-3
TGTGCCAGCAGTCCAGGCCTGGATACGCAGTATTTT	CASSPGLDTQYF	NA	TRBJ2-3	NA	TRBV5-4
NA	CASSSSDRENEKLFF	NA	TRBJ1-4	NA	TRBV28
TGTGCCAGCAGTTACTCAAGGGATAACTATGGCTACACCTTC	CASSYSRDNYGYTF	NA	TRBJ1-2	NA	TRBV6-5
TGTGCCAGCAGTGAGGTGAGAGCGAACACCGGGGAGCTGTTTTTT	CASSEVRANTGELFF	NA	TRBJ2-2	NA	TRBV6-1
TGTGCCAGCAGTTTCTCGGTTTCTGTAGGGGGGGACACTGAAGCTTTCTTT	CASSFSVSVGGDTEAFF	NA	TRBJ1-1	once	TRBV27
TGTGCCAGCAGCCACGGGACTCCGAGTACCGGGGAGCTGTTTTTT	CASSHGTPSTGELFF	NA	TRBJ2-2	NA	TRBV4-2
TGTGCCAGCAGTGACAGGGGAACTGGGGCCAACGTCCTGACTTTC	CASSDRGTGANVLTF	NA	TRBJ2-6	NA	TRBV6-1
TGTGCCAGTAGTTCCTGGGGACTAGCGGGAGTAAATGAGCAGTTCTTC	CASSSWGLAGVNEQFF	TRBD2	TRBJ2-1	NA	TRBV19
TGTGCCAGCAGCGGCCCACAGGGAGGCACCATATATTTT	CASSGPQGGTIYF	NA	TRBJ1-3	NA	TRBV7-3
TGTGCCAGCAGCAAGGAGGGATATACGCAGTATTTT	CASSKEGYTQYF	NA	TRBJ2-3	NA	TRBV11-3
TGTGCCAGTAGCCCCCAAACAGGGGCCGGAAACACCATATATTTT	CASSPQTGAGNTIYF	TRBD1	TRBJ1-3	NA	TRBV19
TGTGCCAGCAGCTTGCCGCTAGCGGGAGAAGGAAAGCAGTACTTC	CASSLPLAGEGKQYF	TRBD2	TRBJ2-7	NA	TRBV7-8
TGTGCCAGTGCCGATCCGGGAACTCGGTGGGGCGAGCAGTACTTC	CASADPGTRWGEQYF	NA	TRBJ2-7	NA	TRBV19
TGCGCCAGCAGCTTTATGCTAGCGGCTAGCACAGATACGCAGTATTTT	CASSFMLAASTDTQYF	TRBD2	TRBJ2-3	NA	TRBV5-1
TGTGCCAGCAGCCGAATGAGCGGGGAGGGCGGGAGTAGGGACGAGCAGTACTTC	CASSRMSGEGGSRDEQYF	TRBD2	TRBJ2-7	NA	TRBV28
TGTGCCAGCAGCTTGGTGGCAGAGAGCGGGATTCAGTACTTC	CASSLVAESGIQYF	NA	TRBJ2-4	NA	TRBV5-5
TGTGCCAGCAGCCGGCAATCCAATCAGCCCCAGCATTTT	CASSRQSNQPQHF	NA	TRBJ1-5	NA	TRBV7-9
TGTGCCAGCAGGAAGACAGGGAACCACAATGAGCAGTTCTTC	CASRKTGNHNEQFF	TRBD1	TRBJ2-1	NA	TRBV27
TGCGCCAGCAGCCCAGGACTAGCGGGAATAGATACGCAGTATTTT	CASSPGLAGIDTQYF	TRBD2	TRBJ2-3	NA	TRBV5-1
TGTGCCAGCAGCGTAATAGCGGACTCCTACAATGAGCAGTTCTTC	CASSVIADSYNEQFF	NA	TRBJ2-1	NA	TRBV7-2
TGCGCCAGCAGCCCCGGAGGACTAGCGGGACCGGTTGAGCAGTTCTTC	CASSPGGLAGPVEQFF	TRBD2	TRBJ2-1	NA	TRBV5-1
TGTGCCAGTAGTCCCCGGAGGGTAGCGGGAATGTACGAGCAGTACTTC	CASSPRRVAGMYEQYF	TRBD2	TRBJ2-7	NA	TRBV19